The rows below give T cell receptor beta chains drawn from one sample of a study of spatial heterogeneity in lung cancer. TCRdb re-called the 5' RACE reads with MiXCR, one entry per CDR3 protein. The sample lists 110,000 or so distinct CDR3 sequences, 10% to 11% occurring once. The sequenced sample was PBMCs, obtained at follow-up. Receptor source: a female donor with early-stage non-small cell lung cancer. The CDR3 runs from the conserved cysteine through the conserved F or W. The D gene is left open where the match is weak. Clone size, where shown, is once, few, many, or a class for clones that have expanded.

>TRBJ1-1|TRBV10-3|.|.
CATGLNTEAFF
TGTGCCACCGGACTGAACACTGAAGCTTTCTTT
>TRBJ2-6|TRBV20-1|many|.
CSARAADRVLAGVNVLTF
TGCAGTGCTAGAGCGGCGGACAGGGTTTTAGCGGGGGTCAACGTCCTGACTTTC
>TRBJ1-1|TRBV4-2|few|.
CASSRETSLSEAFF
TGTGCCAGCAGCCGAGAGACATCCTTGAGTGAAGCTTTCTTT
>TRBJ2-2|TRBV5-1|.|TRBD1
CASSSDRGANTGELFF
TGCGCCAGCAGCTCGGACAGGGGCGCGAACACCGGGGAGCTGTTTTTT
>TRBJ2-3|TRBV12-3/TRBV12-4|many|TRBD2
CASSTRTSGVTDTQYF
TGTGCCAGCAGTACGAGGACTAGCGGGGTCACAGATACGCAGTATTTT
>TRBJ2-3|TRBV20-1|.|TRBD2
CSASIRAGGTDTQYF
TGCAGTGCTAGTATAAGAGCGGGGGGCACAGATACGCAGTATTTT
>TRBJ2-3|TRBV6-2/TRBV6-3|few|TRBD1
CASAVGTARDTQYF
TGTGCCAGCGCAGTCGGGACAGCCAGAGATACGCAGTATTTT
>TRBJ1-4|TRBV2|.|.
CASSEAGAWNEKLFF
TGTGCCAGCAGTGAAGCGGGGGCATGGAATGAAAAACTGTTTTTT
>TRBJ1-1|TRBV20-1|.|TRBD1
CSARDTGTGDTEAFF
TGCAGTGCTAGAGACACGGGGACAGGGGACACTGAAGCTTTCTTT
>TRBJ2-5|TRBV7-9|few|.
CASSEQILETQYF
TGTGCCAGCAGCGAACAGATTTTGGAGACCCAGTACTTC
>TRBJ2-3|TRBV28|many|.
CASSLLGPSTDTQYF
TGTGCCAGCAGTTTACTAGGCCCTAGCACAGATACGCAGTATTTT
>TRBJ2-7|TRBV6-5|.|TRBD2
CASSYLSSGNSYEQYF
TGTGCCAGCAGTTACTTGAGTAGCGGGAACTCCTACGAGCAGTACTTC
>TRBJ2-4|TRBV4-3|.|.
CTSSQGDYPNLNIQYF
TGCACCAGCAGCCAAGGAGACTATCCCAACTTAAACATTCAGTACTTC